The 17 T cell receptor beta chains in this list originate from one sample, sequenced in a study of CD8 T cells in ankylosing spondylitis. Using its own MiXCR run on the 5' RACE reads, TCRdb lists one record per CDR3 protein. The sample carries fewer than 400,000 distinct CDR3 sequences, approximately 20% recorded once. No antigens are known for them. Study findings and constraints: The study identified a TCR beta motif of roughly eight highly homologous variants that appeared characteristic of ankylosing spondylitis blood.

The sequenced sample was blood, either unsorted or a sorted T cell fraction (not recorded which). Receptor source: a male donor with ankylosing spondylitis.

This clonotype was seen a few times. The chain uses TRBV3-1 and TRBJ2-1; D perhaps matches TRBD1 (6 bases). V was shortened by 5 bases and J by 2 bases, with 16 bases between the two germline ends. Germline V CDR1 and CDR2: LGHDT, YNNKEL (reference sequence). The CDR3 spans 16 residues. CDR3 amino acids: CASSWGLVVPYNEQFF. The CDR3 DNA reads TGTGCCAGCAGCTGGGGGCTAGTAGTGCCCTACAATGAGCAGTTCTTC.

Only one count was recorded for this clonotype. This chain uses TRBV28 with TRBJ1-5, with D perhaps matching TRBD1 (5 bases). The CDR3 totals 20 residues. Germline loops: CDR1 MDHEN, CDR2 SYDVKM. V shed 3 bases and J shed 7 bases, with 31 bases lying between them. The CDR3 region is CASSFFPLRQGRGVRQPQHF. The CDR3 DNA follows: TGTGCCAGCAGTTTTTTCCCCCTTCGTCAGGGCCGGGGAGTTCGGCAGCCCCAGCATTTT.

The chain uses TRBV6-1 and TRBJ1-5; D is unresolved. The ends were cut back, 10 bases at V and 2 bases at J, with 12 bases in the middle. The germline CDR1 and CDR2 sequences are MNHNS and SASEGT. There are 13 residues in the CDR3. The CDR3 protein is CATSAGGNQPQHF. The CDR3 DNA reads TGTGCCACTTCGGCGGGCGGCAATCAGCCCCAGCATTTT.

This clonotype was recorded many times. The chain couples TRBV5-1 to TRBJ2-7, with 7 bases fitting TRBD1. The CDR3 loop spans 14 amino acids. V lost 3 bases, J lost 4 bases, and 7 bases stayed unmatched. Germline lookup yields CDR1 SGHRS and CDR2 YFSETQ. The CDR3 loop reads CASSWTGPGYEQYF. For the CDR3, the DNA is TGCGCCAGCAGCTGGACAGGCCCCGGGTACGAGCAGTACTTC.

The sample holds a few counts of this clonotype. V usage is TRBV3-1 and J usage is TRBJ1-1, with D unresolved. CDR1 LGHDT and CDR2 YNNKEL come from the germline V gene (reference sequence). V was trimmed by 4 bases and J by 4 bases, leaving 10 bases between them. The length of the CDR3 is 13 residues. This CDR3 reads CASSPRSLTEAFF. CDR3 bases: TGTGCCAGCAGCCCAAGGAGTCTCACTGAAGCTTTCTTT.

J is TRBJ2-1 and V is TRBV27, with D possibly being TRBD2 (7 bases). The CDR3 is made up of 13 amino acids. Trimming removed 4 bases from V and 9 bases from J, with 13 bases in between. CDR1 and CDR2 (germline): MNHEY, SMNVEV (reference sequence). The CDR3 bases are TGTGCCAGCAGTTACCAGGGGAGGGGTGAGCAGTTCTTC. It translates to CASSYQGRGEQFF.

The CDR3 nucleotides are TGTGCCAGCAGTTTTTCTTTGCGGGGCTACACCTTC. As protein: CASSFSLRGYTF. The chain combines TRBV28 with TRBJ1-2; D is unclear. CDR1 and CDR2 from the germline V gene are MDHEN and SYDVKM. The V gene lost 3 bases and the J gene lost 8 bases, with 10 bases spanning the gap. CDR3 length: 12 amino acids.

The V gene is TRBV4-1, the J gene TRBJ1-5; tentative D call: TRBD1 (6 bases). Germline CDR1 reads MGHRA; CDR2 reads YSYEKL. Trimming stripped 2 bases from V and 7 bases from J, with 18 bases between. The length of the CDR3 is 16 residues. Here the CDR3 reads CASSQPVQGRRQPQHF. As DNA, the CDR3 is TGCGCCAGCAGCCAACCCGTGCAGGGGCGCAGGCAGCCCCAGCATTTT.

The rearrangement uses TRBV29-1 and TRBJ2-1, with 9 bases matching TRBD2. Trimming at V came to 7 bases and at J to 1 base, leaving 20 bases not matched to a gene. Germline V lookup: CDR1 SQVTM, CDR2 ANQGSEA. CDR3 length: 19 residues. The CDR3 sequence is CSAAREGPGLRASYNEQFF. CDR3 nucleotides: TGCAGCGCGGCGCGGGAGGGCCCCGGCTTAAGGGCTTCCTACAATGAGCAGTTCTTC.

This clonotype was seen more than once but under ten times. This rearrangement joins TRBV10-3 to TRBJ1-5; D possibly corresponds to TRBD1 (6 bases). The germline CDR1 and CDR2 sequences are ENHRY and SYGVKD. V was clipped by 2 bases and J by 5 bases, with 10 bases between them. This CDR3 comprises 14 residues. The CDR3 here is CAISERDNDQPQHF. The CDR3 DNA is TGTGCCATCAGTGAGAGGGACAATGATCAGCCCCAGCATTTT.

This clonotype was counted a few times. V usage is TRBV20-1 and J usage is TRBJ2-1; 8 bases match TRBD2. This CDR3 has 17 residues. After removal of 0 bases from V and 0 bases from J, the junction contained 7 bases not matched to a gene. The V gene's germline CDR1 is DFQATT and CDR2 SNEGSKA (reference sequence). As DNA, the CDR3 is TGCAGTGCTAGAGATCGACTAGCGCGGAGCTCCTACAATGAGCAGTTCTTC. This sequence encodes CSARDRLARSSYNEQFF.

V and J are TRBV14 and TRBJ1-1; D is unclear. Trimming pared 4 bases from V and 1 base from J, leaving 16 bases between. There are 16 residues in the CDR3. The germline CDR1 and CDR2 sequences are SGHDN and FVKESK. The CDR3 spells CASSPHERHSNTEAFF. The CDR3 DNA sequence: TGTGCCAGCAGCCCTCATGAGCGACACTCGAACACTGAAGCTTTCTTT.

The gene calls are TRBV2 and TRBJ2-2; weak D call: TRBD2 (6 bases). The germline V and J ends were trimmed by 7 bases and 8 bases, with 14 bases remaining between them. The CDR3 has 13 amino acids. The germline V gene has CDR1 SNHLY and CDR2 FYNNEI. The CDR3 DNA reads TGTGCCAGCACACAAGGACTACGGGGGGAGCTGTTTTTT. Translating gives CASTQGLRGELFF.

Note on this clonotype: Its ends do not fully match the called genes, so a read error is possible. The CDR3 DNA reads TGTGCTAGCAGCTTAGCCGCTAGCGGGAGGTGGCAGGAGACCCAGTACTTC. It yields the protein CASSLAASGRWQETQYF. The chain recombines TRBV7-7 with TRBJ2-5; 11 nucleotides align to TRBD2. Germline CDR1 reads SSHAT; CDR2 reads FNYEAQ (reference sequence). CDR3 length: 17 amino acids.

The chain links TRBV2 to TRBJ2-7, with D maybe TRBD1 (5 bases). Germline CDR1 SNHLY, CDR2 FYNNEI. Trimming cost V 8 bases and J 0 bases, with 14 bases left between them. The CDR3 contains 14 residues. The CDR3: CASGRDLGSYEQYF. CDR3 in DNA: TGTGCCAGCGGCAGGGATTTGGGCTCCTACGAGCAGTACTTC.

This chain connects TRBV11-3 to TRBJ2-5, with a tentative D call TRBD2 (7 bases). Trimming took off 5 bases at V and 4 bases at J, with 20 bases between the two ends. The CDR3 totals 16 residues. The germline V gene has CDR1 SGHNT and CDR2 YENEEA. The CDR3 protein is CASSPGGRGRGETQYF. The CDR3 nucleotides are TGTGCCAGCAGCCCGGGGGGCAGGGGAAGGGGAGAGACCCAGTACTTC.

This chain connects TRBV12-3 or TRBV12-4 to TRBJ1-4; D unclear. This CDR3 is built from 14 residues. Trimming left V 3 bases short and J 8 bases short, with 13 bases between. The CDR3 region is CASSLSQSYEKLFF. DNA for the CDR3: TGTGCCAGCAGTTTGAGTCAGTCCTACGAAAAACTGTTTTTT.